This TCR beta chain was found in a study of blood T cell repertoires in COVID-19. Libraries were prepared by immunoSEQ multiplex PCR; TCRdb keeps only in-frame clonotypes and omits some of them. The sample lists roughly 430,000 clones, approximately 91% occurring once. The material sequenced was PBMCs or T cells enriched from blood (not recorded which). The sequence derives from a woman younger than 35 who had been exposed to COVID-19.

The CDR3 DNA reads TGTGCCAGCCGTTTAGGGGCCATAGATACGCAGTATTTT. Translated: CASRLGAIDTQYF. This chain joins TRBV6-5 and TRBJ2-3, with a tentative D call TRBD1 (5 bases). The CDR3 sequence is 13 residues long. Trimming stripped 8 bases from V and 5 bases from J, with 14 bases between. Germline V gene lookup returns CDR1 MNHEY and CDR2 SVGAGI.